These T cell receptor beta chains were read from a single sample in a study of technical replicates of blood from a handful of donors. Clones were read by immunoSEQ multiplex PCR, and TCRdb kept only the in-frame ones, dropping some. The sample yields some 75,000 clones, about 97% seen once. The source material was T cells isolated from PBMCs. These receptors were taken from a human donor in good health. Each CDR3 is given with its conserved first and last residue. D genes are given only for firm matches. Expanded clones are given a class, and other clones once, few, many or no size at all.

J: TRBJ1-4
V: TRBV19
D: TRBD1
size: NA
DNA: TGTGCCAGTCTCCAGGGACAGGCCGGGGAAAAACTGTTTTTT
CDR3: CASLQGQAGEKLFF

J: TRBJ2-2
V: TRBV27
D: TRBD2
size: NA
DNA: TGTGCCAGCGCAACTAGCGCCCCCACCGGGGAGCTGTTTTTT
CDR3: CASATSAPTGELFF

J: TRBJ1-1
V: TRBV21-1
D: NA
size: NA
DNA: TGTGCCAGCAGCAAGCACAGGAACACTGAAGCTTTCTTT
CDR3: CASSKHRNTEAFF

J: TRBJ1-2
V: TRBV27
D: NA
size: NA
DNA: TGTGCCAGCAGCCGCCAGGGTGACTATGGCTACACCTTC
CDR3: CASSRQGDYGYTF

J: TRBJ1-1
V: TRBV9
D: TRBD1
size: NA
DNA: TGTGCCAGCAGCTCCGGGGGGACAGGGTATGTGAACACTGAAGCTTTCTTT
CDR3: CASSSGGTGYVNTEAFF

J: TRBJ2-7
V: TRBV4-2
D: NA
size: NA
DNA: TGTGCCAGCAGCCTACGACAAGCCTACGAGCAGTACTTC
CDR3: CASSLRQAYEQYF

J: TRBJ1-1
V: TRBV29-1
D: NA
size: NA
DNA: TGCAGCGTTGATGGGGGGGGTTCTTACTTGACTGAAGCTTTCTTT
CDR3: CSVDGGGSYLTEAFF

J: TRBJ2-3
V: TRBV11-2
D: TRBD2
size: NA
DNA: TGTGCCAGCAGCTTAGATCGGGGGGAGACAGATACGCAGTATTTT
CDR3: CASSLDRGETDTQYF

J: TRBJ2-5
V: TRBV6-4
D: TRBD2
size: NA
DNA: TGTGCCAGCAGTGAATCTAGCGGAGGGGCGGAGACCCAGTACTTC
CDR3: CASSESSGGAETQYF

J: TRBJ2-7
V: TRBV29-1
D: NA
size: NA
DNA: TGCAGCGTTGAGGGGTCGGGACACGGAACCTACGAGCAGTACTTC
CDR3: CSVEGSGHGTYEQYF

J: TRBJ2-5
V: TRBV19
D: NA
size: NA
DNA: TGTGCCAGTAGTGTTCATGGGTGGGGGGTGGAGACCCAGTACTTC
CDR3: CASSVHGWGVETQYF

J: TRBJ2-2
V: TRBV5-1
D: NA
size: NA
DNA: TGCGCCAGCAGCCCAGGACATCTCGGGGAGCTGTTTTTT
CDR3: CASSPGHLGELFF

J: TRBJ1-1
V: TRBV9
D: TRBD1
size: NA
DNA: TGTGCCAGCAAGACAGGGGAGGGAACTGAAGCTTTCTTT
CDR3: CASKTGEGTEAFF

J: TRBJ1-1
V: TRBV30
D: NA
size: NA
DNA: TGTGCCTGGCTCGAGTACTCTCGAGCTTTCTTT
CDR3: CAWLEYSRAFF

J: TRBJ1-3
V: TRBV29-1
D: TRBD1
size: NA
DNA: TGCAGCGTCAAGGACAGGGATGCTTCTGGAAACACCATATATTTT
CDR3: CSVKDRDASGNTIYF

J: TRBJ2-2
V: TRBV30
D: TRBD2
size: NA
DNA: TGTGCCCGCCACTCTAGCGGGAGGGGAACCGGGGAGCTGTTTTTT
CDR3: CARHSSGRGTGELFF

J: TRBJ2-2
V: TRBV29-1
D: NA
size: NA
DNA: TGCAGCGCAAAAATTAACACCGGGGAGCTGTTTTTT
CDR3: CSAKINTGELFF

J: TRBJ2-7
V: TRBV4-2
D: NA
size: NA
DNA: TGTGCCAGCAGCCACCACTCTAATAGCGGAACAAACTACGAGCAGTACTTC
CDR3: CASSHHSNSGTNYEQYF

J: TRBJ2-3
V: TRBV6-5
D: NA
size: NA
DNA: TGTGCCAGCAGTTACGTCGGGGGCACAGATACGCAGTATTTT
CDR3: CASSYVGGTDTQYF

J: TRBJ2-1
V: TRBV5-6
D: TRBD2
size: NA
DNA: TGTGCCAGCAGCTTTCCCCCTAGCGGGAGAGGTGAGCAGTTCTTC
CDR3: CASSFPPSGRGEQFF

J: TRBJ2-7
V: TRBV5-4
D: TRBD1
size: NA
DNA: TGTGCCAGCAGCGGCGACCCACTCCGGACAGGGGCTTACGAGCAGTACTTC
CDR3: CASSGDPLRTGAYEQYF

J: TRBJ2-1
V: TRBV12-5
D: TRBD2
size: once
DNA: TGTGCTAGTGGGAATATAGCGGGACGGGGTTTGAATGAGCAGTTCTTC
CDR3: CASGNIAGRGLNEQFF

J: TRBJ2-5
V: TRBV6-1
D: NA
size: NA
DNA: TGTGCCAGCAGTGACTCGGCGGGGAGCGCGACCCAGTACTTC
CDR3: CASSDSAGSATQYF

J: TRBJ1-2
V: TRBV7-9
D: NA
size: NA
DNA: TGTGCCAGCGGGCGGGGCGGCTACACCTTC
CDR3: CASGRGGYTF

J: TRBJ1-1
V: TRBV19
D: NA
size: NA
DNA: TGTGCCAGTAGTATGGGCGTCATGAACACTGAAGCTTTCTTT
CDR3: CASSMGVMNTEAFF

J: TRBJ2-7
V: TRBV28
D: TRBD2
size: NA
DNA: TGTGCCAGCAGTTTAGGAGCGGGAGGGCCCTTTGACGAGCAGTACTTC
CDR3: CASSLGAGGPFDEQYF

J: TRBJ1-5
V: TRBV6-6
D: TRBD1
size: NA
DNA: TGTGCCAGCAGGGGACAGTTCGCGGGTGATCAGCCCCAGCATTTT
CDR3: CASRGQFAGDQPQHF